A selection of T cell receptor beta chains follows, all from one sample in a study of beta chain features in type 1 diabetes. Clones were sequenced by immunoSEQ multiplex PCR, and TCRdb holds only the in-frame ones, with some missing. The top ten hold 1% to 1.5% of the sample, which has 200,000 to 250,000 clones, approximately 11% seen once. Material for sequencing was central memory CD4+ T cells from blood. These receptors originate from a man younger than 35 in good health. Both conserved end residues are part of each CDR3. A D gene is named only where the DNA matches it firmly. The size field is filled for only some rows; it gives once, few, many or a size class.

clone_size: .; d_call: .; v_call: TRBV9; j_call: TRBJ2-1; cdr3_aa: CASSVPGHQTGSVEQFF; cdr3_nt: TGTGCCAGCAGCGTACCGGGACACCAAACGGGTAGCGTCGAGCAGTTCTTC
clone_size: .; d_call: .; v_call: TRBV27; j_call: TRBJ2-3; cdr3_aa: CASSLFGQVTDTQYF; cdr3_nt: TGTGCCAGCAGTTTATTCGGACAAGTCACAGATACGCAGTATTTT
clone_size: .; d_call: .; v_call: TRBV19; j_call: TRBJ2-5; cdr3_aa: CASSIYGRGETQYF; cdr3_nt: TGTGCCAGTAGTATCTACGGGAGAGGGGAGACCCAGTACTTC
clone_size: .; d_call: TRBD1; v_call: TRBV11-2; j_call: TRBJ2-1; cdr3_aa: CASSLITWTGNEQFF; cdr3_nt: TGTGCCAGCAGCCTAATAACTTGGACAGGCAATGAGCAGTTCTTC
clone_size: few; d_call: .; v_call: TRBV25-1; j_call: TRBJ2-5; cdr3_aa: CASSESGGRETQYF; cdr3_nt: TGTGCCAGCAGTGAATCCGGGGGCCGAGAGACCCAGTACTTC
clone_size: few; d_call: .; v_call: TRBV9; j_call: TRBJ1-2; cdr3_aa: CASSVDDRTTLYGYTF; cdr3_nt: TGTGCCAGCAGCGTAGATGATAGGACGACGCTCTATGGCTACACCTTC
clone_size: .; d_call: TRBD1; v_call: TRBV29-1; j_call: TRBJ1-1; cdr3_aa: CSVQQGAMGTEAFF; cdr3_nt: TGCAGCGTTCAACAGGGGGCTATGGGCACTGAAGCTTTCTTT
clone_size: .; d_call: .; v_call: TRBV29-1; j_call: TRBJ2-5; cdr3_aa: CSVDRGLGETQYF; cdr3_nt: TGCAGCGTTGACCGGGGTCTAGGAGAGACCCAGTACTTC
clone_size: few; d_call: .; v_call: TRBV30; j_call: TRBJ1-5; cdr3_aa: CAWSVDLNQPQHF; cdr3_nt: TGTGCCTGGAGTGTAGACCTCAATCAGCCCCAGCATTTT
clone_size: .; d_call: .; v_call: TRBV7-3; j_call: TRBJ2-6; cdr3_aa: CASSSGGSGANVLTF; cdr3_nt: TGTGCCAGCAGCTCGGGCGGCTCTGGGGCCAACGTCCTGACTTTC
clone_size: few; d_call: .; v_call: TRBV5-4; j_call: TRBJ2-6; cdr3_aa: CASSSNGGTGANVLTF; cdr3_nt: TGTGCCAGCAGCTCCAATGGCGGGACTGGGGCCAACGTCCTGACTTTC
clone_size: many; d_call: .; v_call: TRBV9; j_call: TRBJ2-1; cdr3_aa: CASSVDYYSYNEQFF; cdr3_nt: TGTGCCAGCAGCGTAGACTACTACTCCTACAATGAGCAGTTCTTC
clone_size: few; d_call: .; v_call: TRBV29-1; j_call: TRBJ1-1; cdr3_aa: CSVAGLNTEAFF; cdr3_nt: TGCAGCGTCGCCGGGTTGAACACTGAAGCTTTCTTT
clone_size: few; d_call: .; v_call: TRBV30; j_call: TRBJ1-1; cdr3_aa: CGGGNTEAFF; cdr3_nt: TGTGGCGGGGGGAACACTGAAGCTTTCTTT
clone_size: few; d_call: .; v_call: TRBV14; j_call: TRBJ2-1; cdr3_aa: CASSRRGRTTNEQFF; cdr3_nt: TGTGCCAGCAGCCGACGGGGTAGAACTACAAATGAGCAGTTCTTC
clone_size: .; d_call: .; v_call: TRBV21-1; j_call: TRBJ2-4; cdr3_aa: CASSGRDRGGKNIQYF; cdr3_nt: TGTGCCAGCAGCGGCCGGGACAGGGGTGGCAAAAACATTCAGTACTTC
clone_size: .; d_call: TRBD1; v_call: TRBV5-1; j_call: TRBJ1-5; cdr3_aa: CASSLLQGDQPQHF; cdr3_nt: TGCGCCAGCAGCTTGCTACAGGGGGATCAGCCCCAGCATTTT
clone_size: .; d_call: .; v_call: TRBV7-9; j_call: TRBJ2-7; cdr3_aa: CASSLWGTGPRGRYEQYF; cdr3_nt: TGTGCCAGCAGCTTATGGGGGACAGGCCCCCGCGGGAGGTACGAGCAGTACTTC
clone_size: .; d_call: TRBD2; v_call: TRBV19; j_call: TRBJ2-1; cdr3_aa: CASSAQGTSLYNEQFF; cdr3_nt: TGTGCCAGTAGTGCCCAAGGGACTAGCCTCTACAATGAGCAGTTCTTC
clone_size: few; d_call: .; v_call: TRBV6-1; j_call: TRBJ1-1; cdr3_aa: CASSGRGLMNTEAFF; cdr3_nt: TGTGCCAGCAGTGGACGGGGCTTAATGAACACTGAAGCTTTCTTT
clone_size: .; d_call: .; v_call: TRBV19; j_call: TRBJ2-1; cdr3_aa: CASSPDRSTSDEQFF; cdr3_nt: TGTGCCAGTAGTCCCGACAGGTCTACGTCCGATGAGCAGTTCTTC
clone_size: .; d_call: TRBD2; v_call: TRBV7-2; j_call: TRBJ2-7; cdr3_aa: CASSLAGLVYEQYF; cdr3_nt: TGTGCCAGCAGCTTAGCGGGACTAGTCTACGAGCAGTACTTC
clone_size: few; d_call: .; v_call: TRBV28; j_call: TRBJ2-1; cdr3_aa: CASRQTFVGEQFF; cdr3_nt: TGTGCCAGCAGGCAAACCTTTGTTGGGGAGCAGTTCTTC
clone_size: .; d_call: TRBD2; v_call: TRBV6-5; j_call: TRBJ2-1; cdr3_aa: CASRTSGYNEQFF; cdr3_nt: TGTGCCAGCAGAACTAGCGGTTACAATGAGCAGTTCTTC
clone_size: few; d_call: .; v_call: TRBV29-1; j_call: TRBJ2-1; cdr3_aa: CSGARGAISSYNEQFF; cdr3_nt: TGCAGCGGGGCAAGGGGGGCGATCAGCTCCTACAATGAGCAGTTCTTC
clone_size: .; d_call: .; v_call: TRBV10-3; j_call: TRBJ2-5; cdr3_aa: CAISESGHWETQYF; cdr3_nt: TGTGCCATCAGTGAGTCGGGACATTGGGAGACCCAGTACTTC
clone_size: few; d_call: .; v_call: TRBV10-1; j_call: TRBJ2-7; cdr3_aa: CASSDWFGNEQYF; cdr3_nt: TGCGCCAGCAGTGACTGGTTTGGGAACGAGCAGTACTTC
clone_size: .; d_call: TRBD2; v_call: TRBV7-9; j_call: TRBJ2-1; cdr3_aa: CASSPVLAGGEDEQFF; cdr3_nt: TGTGCCAGCAGCCCGGTCCTAGCGGGAGGGGAAGATGAGCAGTTCTTC
clone_size: few; d_call: .; v_call: TRBV20-1; j_call: TRBJ2-1; cdr3_aa: CSARQVNEQFF; cdr3_nt: TGCAGTGCTAGACAGGTAAATGAGCAGTTCTTC
clone_size: .; d_call: .; v_call: TRBV5-6; j_call: TRBJ2-1; cdr3_aa: CASSSPGSSYNEQFF; cdr3_nt: TGTGCCAGCAGCTCCCCCGGGAGCTCCTACAATGAGCAGTTCTTC
clone_size: few; d_call: .; v_call: TRBV10-3; j_call: TRBJ2-3; cdr3_aa: CAIRGDLNTDTQYF; cdr3_nt: TGTGCCATCAGGGGCGACTTAAACACAGATACGCAGTATTTT
clone_size: .; d_call: .; v_call: TRBV28; j_call: TRBJ1-2; cdr3_aa: CASALVSYGYTF; cdr3_nt: TGTGCCAGTGCCCTAGTGAGCTATGGCTACACCTTC
clone_size: .; d_call: .; v_call: TRBV7-3; j_call: TRBJ2-2; cdr3_aa: CASNQGQNTGELFF; cdr3_nt: TGTGCCAGCAATCAGGGGCAGAACACCGGGGAGCTGTTTTTT
clone_size: .; d_call: TRBD1; v_call: TRBV27; j_call: TRBJ2-7; cdr3_aa: CASSFSPGRGQGAYASYEQYF; cdr3_nt: TGTGCCAGCAGTTTTTCCCCAGGACGCGGACAGGGTGCCTACGCGTCCTACGAGCAGTACTTC
clone_size: few; d_call: TRBD2; v_call: TRBV6-5; j_call: TRBJ2-1; cdr3_aa: CASRVLAGVYNEQFF; cdr3_nt: TGTGCCAGCAGAGTACTAGCGGGAGTGTACAATGAGCAGTTCTTC
clone_size: once; d_call: TRBD1; v_call: TRBV27; j_call: TRBJ1-4; cdr3_aa: CASVFANRGPGYNEKLFF; cdr3_nt: TGTGCCAGCGTATTTGCGAACAGGGGACCGGGGTATAACGAAAAACTGTTTTTT
clone_size: .; d_call: TRBD2; v_call: TRBV9; j_call: TRBJ2-5; cdr3_aa: CASSVTSGRAGETQYF; cdr3_nt: TGTGCCAGCAGCGTAACGAGCGGGAGGGCCGGGGAGACCCAGTACTTC